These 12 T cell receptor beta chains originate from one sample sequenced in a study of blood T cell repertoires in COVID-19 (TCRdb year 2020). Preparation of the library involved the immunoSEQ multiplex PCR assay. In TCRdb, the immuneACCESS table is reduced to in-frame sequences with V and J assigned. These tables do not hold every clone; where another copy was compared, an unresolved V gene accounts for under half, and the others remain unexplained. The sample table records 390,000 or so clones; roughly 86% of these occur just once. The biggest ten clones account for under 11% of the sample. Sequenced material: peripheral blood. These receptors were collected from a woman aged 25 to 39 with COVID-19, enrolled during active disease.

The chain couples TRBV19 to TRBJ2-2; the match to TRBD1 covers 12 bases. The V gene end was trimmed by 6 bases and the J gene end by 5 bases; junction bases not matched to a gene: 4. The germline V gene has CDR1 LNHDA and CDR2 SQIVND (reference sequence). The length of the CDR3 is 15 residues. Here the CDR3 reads CASRPGQGATGELFF. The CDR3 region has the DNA TGTGCCAGTAGACCGGGACAGGGGGCAACCGGGGAGCTGTTTTTT.

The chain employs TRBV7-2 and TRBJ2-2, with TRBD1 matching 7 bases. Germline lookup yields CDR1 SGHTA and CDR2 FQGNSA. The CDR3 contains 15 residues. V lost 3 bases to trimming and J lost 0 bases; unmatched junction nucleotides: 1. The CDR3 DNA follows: TGTGCCAGCAGCTTGGGACAGACGAACACCGGGGAGCTGTTTTTT. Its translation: CASSLGQTNTGELFF. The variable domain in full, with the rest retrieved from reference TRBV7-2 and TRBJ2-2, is GAGVSQSPSNKVTEKGKDVELRCDPISGHTALYWYRQSLGQGLEFLIYFQGNSAPDKSGLPSDRFSAERTGGSVSTLTIQRTQQEDSAVYLCASSLGQTNTGELFFGEGSRLTVL.

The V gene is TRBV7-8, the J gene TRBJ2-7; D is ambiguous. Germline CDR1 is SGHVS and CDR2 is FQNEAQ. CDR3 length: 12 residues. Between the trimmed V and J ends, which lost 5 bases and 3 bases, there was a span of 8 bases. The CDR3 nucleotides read TGTGCCAGCAGCCTTACACGCTACGAGCAGTACTTC. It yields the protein CASSLTRYEQYF.

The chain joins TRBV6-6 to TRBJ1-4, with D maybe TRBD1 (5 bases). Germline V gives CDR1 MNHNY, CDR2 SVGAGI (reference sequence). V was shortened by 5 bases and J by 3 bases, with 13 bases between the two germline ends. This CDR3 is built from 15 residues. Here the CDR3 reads CASSALQVSNEKLFF. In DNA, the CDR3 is TGTGCCAGCAGTGCCCTACAGGTTTCTAATGAAAAACTGTTTTTT.

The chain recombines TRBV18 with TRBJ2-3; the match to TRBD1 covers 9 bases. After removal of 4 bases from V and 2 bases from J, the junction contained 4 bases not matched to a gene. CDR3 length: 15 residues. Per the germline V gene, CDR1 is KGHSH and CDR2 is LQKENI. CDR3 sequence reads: CASSRTGASTDTQYF. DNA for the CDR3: TGTGCCAGCTCACGGACAGGGGCATCCACAGATACGCAGTATTTT.

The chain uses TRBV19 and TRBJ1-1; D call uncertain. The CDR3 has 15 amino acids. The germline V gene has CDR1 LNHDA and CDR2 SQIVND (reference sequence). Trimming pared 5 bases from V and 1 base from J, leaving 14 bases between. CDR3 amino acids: CASSDPQTTNTEAFF. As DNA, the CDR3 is TGTGCCAGTAGTGACCCACAGACTACGAACACTGAAGCTTTCTTT.

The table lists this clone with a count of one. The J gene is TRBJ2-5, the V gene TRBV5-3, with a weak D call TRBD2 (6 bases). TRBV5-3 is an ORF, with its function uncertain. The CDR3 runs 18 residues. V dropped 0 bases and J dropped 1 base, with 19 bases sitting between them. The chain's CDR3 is CARSLARCGRRAQETQYF. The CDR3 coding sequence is TGTGCCAGAAGCTTGGCCCGCTGTGGGAGGAGGGCCCAAGAGACCCAGTACTTC.

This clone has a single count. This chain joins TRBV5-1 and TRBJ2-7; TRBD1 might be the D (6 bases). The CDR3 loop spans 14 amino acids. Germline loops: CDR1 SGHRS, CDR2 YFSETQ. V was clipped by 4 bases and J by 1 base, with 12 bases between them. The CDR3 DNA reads TGCGCCAGCAGCCTTCGGGACACATCCTACGAGCAGTACTTC. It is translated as CASSLRDTSYEQYF.

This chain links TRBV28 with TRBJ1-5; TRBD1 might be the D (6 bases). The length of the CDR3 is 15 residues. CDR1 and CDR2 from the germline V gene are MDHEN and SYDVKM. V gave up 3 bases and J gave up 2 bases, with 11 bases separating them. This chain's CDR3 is CASSFVPGGNQPQHF. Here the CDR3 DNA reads TGTGCCAGCAGTTTTGTGCCAGGGGGCAATCAGCCCCAGCATTTT.

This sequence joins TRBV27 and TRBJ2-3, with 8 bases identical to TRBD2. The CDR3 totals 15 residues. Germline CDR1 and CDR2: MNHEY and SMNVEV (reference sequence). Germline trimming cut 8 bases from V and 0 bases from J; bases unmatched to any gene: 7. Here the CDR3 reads CASSPLAASTDTQYF. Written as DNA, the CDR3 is TGTGCCAGCTCCCCACTAGCGGCTAGCACAGATACGCAGTATTTT.

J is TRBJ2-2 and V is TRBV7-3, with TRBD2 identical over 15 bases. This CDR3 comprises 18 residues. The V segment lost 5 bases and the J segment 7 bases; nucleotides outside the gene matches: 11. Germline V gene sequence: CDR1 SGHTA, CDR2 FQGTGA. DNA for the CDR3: TGTGCCAGCAGCCCTGGACTAGCGGGAGGGGGCCGGGGCGGGGAGCTGTTTTTT. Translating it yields CASSPGLAGGGRGGELFF.

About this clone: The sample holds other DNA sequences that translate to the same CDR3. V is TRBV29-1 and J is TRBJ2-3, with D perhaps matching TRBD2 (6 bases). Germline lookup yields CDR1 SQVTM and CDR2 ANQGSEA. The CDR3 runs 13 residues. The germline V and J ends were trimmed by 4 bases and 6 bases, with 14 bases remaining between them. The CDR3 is CSVVLAGRDTQYF. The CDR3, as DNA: TGCAGCGTTGTGTTGGCGGGGCGGGATACGCAGTATTTT.